These T cell receptor beta chains were read from a single sample in a study of blood T cells in healthy people across ages. TCRdb re-derived calls from the 5' RACE reads in MiXCR, one entry per CDR3 protein. Found here are about 650,000 distinct CDR3 sequences, about 30% of them singletons; the top ten hold approximately 15%. Sequenced material: blood. These receptors came from a woman older than 75 in good health. CDR3s include the opening cysteine and the closing phenylalanine or tryptophan. A D gene is named only where the DNA matches it firmly. Only some rows state a clone size, as once, few, many or a class for expanded clones.

cdr3_aa: CAIKSTGGSNEQFF
cdr3_nt: TGTGCCATCAAATCGACAGGGGGTTCGAATGAGCAGTTCTTC
v_call: TRBV10-3
j_call: TRBJ2-1
clone_size: many
d_call: TRBD1

cdr3_aa: CSAGKSSYDYTF
cdr3_nt: TGCAGTGCTGGAAAATCCTCGTATGACTACACCTTC
v_call: TRBV20-1
j_call: TRBJ1-2
clone_size: -
d_call: -

cdr3_aa: CAWSAGRGGDGYTF
cdr3_nt: TGTGCCTGGAGTGCTGGCAGGGGAGGGGATGGCTACACCTTC
v_call: TRBV30
j_call: TRBJ1-2
clone_size: -
d_call: -

cdr3_aa: CAWTGRILMNTEAFF
cdr3_nt: TGTGCCTGGACTGGACGGATCCTCATGAACACTGAAGCTTTCTTT
v_call: TRBV30
j_call: TRBJ1-1
clone_size: -
d_call: -

cdr3_aa: CASSLAPLAGGPTNTGELFF
cdr3_nt: TGTGCCAGCAGCTTAGCTCCCCTAGCGGGGGGACCGACGAACACCGGGGAGCTGTTTTTT
v_call: TRBV13
j_call: TRBJ2-2
clone_size: few
d_call: TRBD2

cdr3_aa: CASSVEVGRLGEKLFF
cdr3_nt: TGTGCCAGCAGCGTAGAGGTGGGACGTTTGGGTGAAAAACTGTTTTTT
v_call: TRBV9
j_call: TRBJ1-4
clone_size: few
d_call: -

cdr3_aa: CASRDLFYEQYF
cdr3_nt: TGTGCCAGCAGGGACTTGTTCTACGAGCAGTACTTC
v_call: TRBV6-5
j_call: TRBJ2-7
clone_size: many
d_call: -

cdr3_aa: CASSQDLAFHNEQFF
cdr3_nt: TGCGCCAGCAGCCAAGATTTGGCCTTTCACAATGAGCAGTTCTTC
v_call: TRBV4-1
j_call: TRBJ2-1
clone_size: -
d_call: -

cdr3_aa: CASSFRGPPYEQYF
cdr3_nt: TGCGCCAGCAGCTTCAGGGGACCCCCGTACGAGCAGTACTTC
v_call: TRBV5-1
j_call: TRBJ2-7
clone_size: -
d_call: -

cdr3_aa: CASSPPGGPSPLHF
cdr3_nt: TGTGCCAGCAGCCCCCCCGGGGGCCCTTCACCCCTCCACTTT
v_call: TRBV7-2
j_call: TRBJ1-6
clone_size: many
d_call: -